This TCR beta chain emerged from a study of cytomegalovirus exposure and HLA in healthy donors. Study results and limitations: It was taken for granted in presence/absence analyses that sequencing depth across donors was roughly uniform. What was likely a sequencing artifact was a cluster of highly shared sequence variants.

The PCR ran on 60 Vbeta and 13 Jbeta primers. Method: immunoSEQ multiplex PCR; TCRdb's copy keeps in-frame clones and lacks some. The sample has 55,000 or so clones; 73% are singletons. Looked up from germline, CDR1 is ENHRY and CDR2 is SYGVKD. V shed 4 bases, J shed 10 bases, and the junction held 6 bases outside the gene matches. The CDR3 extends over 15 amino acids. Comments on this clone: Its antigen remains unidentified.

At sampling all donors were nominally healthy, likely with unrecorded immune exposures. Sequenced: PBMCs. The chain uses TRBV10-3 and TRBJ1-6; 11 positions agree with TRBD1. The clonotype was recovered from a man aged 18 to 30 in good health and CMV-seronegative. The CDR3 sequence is CAISGGQGVGSPLHF. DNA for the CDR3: TGTGCCATCAGTGGGGGACAGGGGGTTGGATCACCCCTCCACTTT.